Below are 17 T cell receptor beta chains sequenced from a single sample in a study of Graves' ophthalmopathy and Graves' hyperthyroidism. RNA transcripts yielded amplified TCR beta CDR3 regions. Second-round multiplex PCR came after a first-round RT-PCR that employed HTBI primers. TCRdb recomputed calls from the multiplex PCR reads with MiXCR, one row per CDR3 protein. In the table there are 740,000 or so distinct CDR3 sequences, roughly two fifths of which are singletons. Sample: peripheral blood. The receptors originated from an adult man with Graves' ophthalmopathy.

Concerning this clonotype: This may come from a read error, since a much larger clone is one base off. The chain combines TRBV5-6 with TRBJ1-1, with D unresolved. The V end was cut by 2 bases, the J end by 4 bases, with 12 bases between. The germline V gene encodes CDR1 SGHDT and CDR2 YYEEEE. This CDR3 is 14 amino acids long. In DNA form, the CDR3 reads TGTGCCAGCAGCTTCCAGGTCGTGAGCACTGAAGCTTTCTTT. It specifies CASSFQVVSTEAFF.

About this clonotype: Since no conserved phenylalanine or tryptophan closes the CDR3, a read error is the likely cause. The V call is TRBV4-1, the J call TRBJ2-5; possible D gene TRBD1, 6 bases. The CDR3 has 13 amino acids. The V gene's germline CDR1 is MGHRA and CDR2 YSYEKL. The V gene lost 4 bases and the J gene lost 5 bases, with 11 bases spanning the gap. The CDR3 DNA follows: TGCGCCAGCAGCCTACAGGGAGATGAGACCCAGTACTGC. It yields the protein CASSLQGDETQYC.

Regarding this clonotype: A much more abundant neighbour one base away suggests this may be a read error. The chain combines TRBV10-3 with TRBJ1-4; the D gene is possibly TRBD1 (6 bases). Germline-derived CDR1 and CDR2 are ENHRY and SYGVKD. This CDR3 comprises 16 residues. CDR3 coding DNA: TGTGCCATCAGTGAGTCGGGACAATCAACTAATGAAAAACTGCTTTTT. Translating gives CAISESGQSTNEKLLF.

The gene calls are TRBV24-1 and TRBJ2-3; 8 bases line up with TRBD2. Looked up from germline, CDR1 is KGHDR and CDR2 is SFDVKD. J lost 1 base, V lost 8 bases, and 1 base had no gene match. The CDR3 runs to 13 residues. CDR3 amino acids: CATTRGGTDTQYF. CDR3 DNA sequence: TGTGCCACCACGCGGGGGGGCACAGATACGCAGTATTTT.

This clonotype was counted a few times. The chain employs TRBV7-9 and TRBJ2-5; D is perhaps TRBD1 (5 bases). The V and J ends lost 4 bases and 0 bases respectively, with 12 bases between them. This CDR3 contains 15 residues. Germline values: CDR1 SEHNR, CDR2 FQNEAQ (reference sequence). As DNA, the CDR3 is TGTGCCAGCAGCTACGTACAGGAACACCAAGAGACCCAGTACTTC. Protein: CASSYVQEHQETQYF.

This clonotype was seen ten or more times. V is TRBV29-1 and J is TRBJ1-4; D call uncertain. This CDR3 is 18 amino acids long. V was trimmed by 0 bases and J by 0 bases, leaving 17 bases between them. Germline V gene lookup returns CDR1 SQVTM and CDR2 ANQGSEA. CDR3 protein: CSVEERAALTATNEKLFF. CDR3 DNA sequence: TGCAGCGTTGAAGAAAGGGCAGCTCTCACTGCAACTAATGAAAAACTGTTTTTT.

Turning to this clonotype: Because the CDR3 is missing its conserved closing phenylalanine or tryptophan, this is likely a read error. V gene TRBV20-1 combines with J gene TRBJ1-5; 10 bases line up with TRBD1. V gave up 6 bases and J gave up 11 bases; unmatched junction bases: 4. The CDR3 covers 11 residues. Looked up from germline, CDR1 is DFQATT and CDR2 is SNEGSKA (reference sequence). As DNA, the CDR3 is TGCAGTGCAACGGACAGGGGGTCCCAGCATATT. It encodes CSATDRGSQHI.

CDR3 nucleotides: TGTGCCAGCAGTGATAGTGCCGGGGAGCTATGGTTCGAGACCCAGTACTTC. Translation: CASSDSAGELWFETQYF. The rearrangement uses TRBV25-1 and TRBJ2-5, with D perhaps matching TRBD2 (5 bases). The length of the CDR3 is 17 residues. From germline, CDR1 is MGHDK and CDR2 SYGVNS. V was pared by 3 bases and J by 5 bases, with 22 bases between.

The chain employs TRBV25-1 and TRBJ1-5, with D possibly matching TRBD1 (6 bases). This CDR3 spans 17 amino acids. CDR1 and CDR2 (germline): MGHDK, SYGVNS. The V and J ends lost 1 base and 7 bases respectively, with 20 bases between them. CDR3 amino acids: CASSESTQTRGGQPQHF. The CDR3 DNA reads TGTGCCAGCAGTGAATCGACGCAGACCAGGGGTGGACAGCCCCAGCATTTT.

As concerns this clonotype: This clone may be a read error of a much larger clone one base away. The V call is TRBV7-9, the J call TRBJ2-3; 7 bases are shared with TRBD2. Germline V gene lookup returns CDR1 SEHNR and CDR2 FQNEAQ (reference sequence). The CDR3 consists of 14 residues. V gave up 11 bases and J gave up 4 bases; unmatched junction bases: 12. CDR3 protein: CAGASGSSSDTQYF. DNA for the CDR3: TGTGCCGGAGCTAGCGGTTCAAGCTCAGATACGCAGTATTTT.

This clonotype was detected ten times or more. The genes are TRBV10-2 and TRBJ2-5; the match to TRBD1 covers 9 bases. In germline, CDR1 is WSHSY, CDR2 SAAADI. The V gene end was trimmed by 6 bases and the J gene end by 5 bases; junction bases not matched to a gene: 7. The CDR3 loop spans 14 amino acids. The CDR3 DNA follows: TGCGCCAGCAGCCTTCGACAGGGGGGGGAGACCCAGTACTTC. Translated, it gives CASSLRQGGETQYF.

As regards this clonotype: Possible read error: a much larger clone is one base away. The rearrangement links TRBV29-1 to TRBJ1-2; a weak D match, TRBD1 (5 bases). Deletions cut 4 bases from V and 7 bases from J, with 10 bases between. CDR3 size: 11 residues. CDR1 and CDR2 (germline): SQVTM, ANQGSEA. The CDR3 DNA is TGCAGCGTTGCTCAGGGATTTGGCTACACCTTC. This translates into CSVAQGFGYTF.

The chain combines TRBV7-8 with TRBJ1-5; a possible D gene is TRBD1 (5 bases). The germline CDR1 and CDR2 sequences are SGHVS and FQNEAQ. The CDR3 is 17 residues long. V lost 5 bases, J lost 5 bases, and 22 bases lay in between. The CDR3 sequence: CASSPHGSGGGDQPQHF. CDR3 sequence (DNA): TGTGCCAGCAGCCCACATGGGTCGGGGGGTGGGGATCAGCCCCAGCATTTT.

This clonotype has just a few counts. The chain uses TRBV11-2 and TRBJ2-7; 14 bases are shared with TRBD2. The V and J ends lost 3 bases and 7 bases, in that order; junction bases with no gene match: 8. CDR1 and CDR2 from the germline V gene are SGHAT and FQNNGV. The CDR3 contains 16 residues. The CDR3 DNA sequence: TGTGCCAGCAGCTTCGGTACTGGACTAGCGGGGGGTGAGCAGTACTTC. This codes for CASSFGTGLAGGEQYF.

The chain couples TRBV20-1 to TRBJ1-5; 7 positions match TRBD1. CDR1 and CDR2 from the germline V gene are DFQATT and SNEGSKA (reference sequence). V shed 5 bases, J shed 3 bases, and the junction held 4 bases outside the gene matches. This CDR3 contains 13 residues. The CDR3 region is CSAGTAINQPQHF. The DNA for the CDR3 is TGCAGTGCTGGGACAGCTATCAATCAGCCCCAGCATTTT.

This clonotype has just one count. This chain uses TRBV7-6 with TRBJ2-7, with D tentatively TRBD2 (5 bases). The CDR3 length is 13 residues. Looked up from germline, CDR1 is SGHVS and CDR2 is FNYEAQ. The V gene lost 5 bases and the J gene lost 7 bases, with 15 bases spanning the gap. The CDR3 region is CASSQGLTGEQYF. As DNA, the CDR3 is TGTGCCAGCAGCCAAGGACTTACCGGGGAGCAGTACTTC.

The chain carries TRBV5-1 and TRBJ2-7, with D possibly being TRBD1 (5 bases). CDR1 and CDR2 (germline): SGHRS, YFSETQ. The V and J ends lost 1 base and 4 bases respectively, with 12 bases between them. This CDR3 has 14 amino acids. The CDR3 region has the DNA TGCGCCAGCAGCTTGAGGGCCAGGGCGTACGAGCAGTACTTC. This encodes CASSLRARAYEQYF.